The rows below give T cell receptor beta chains drawn from one sample of a study of blood T cell repertoires in COVID-19. Using immunoSEQ multiplex PCR, the repertoire was profiled, and TCRdb retains in-frame clones only, with some absent. This sample yields about 170,000 clones, of which 80% to 90% are seen a single time; approximately 19% belongs to the top ten. Sequencing was performed on peripheral blood. These receptors all come from a woman in her 70s who had recovered from COVID-19. The CDR3 runs from the conserved cysteine through the conserved F or W. A D gene is named only where the DNA matches it firmly. For some rows the clone size is stated as once, few or many, or as a class when expanded; others skip it.

j_gene: TRBJ2-2; v_gene: TRBV29-1; abundance: -; d_gene: -; CDR3nt: TGCAGCGTGACATGGGGCCGGGACACCGGGGAGCTGTTTTTT; CDR3aa: CSVTWGRDTGELFF
j_gene: TRBJ2-2; v_gene: TRBV19; abundance: -; d_gene: TRBD1; CDR3nt: TGTGCCAGTAGCAAAAACAGGGGTGGCGGGGAGCTGTTTTTT; CDR3aa: CASSKNRGGGELFF
j_gene: TRBJ2-1; v_gene: TRBV4-3; abundance: -; d_gene: TRBD2; CDR3nt: TGCGCCAGCAGCCCAAGCGGGAGCGCCTACAATGAGCAGTTCTTC; CDR3aa: CASSPSGSAYNEQFF
j_gene: TRBJ1-2; v_gene: TRBV24-1; abundance: -; d_gene: -; CDR3nt: TGTGCCACCAGTGATTTCGGGGATGGCTACACCTTC; CDR3aa: CATSDFGDGYTF
j_gene: TRBJ2-1; v_gene: TRBV2; abundance: once; d_gene: TRBD2; CDR3nt: TGTGCCAGCAGTTGGGGACTAGCGGGGGATGACGAGCAGTTCTTC; CDR3aa: CASSWGLAGDDEQFF
j_gene: TRBJ2-3; v_gene: TRBV5-4; abundance: -; d_gene: TRBD2; CDR3nt: TGTGCCAGCAGCTTGGCCGGGGCTAGCGGGAGGGATACGCAGTATTTT; CDR3aa: CASSLAGASGRDTQYF
j_gene: TRBJ1-6; v_gene: TRBV2; abundance: -; d_gene: -; CDR3nt: TGTGCCAGCAGGGCCAGGACATATTCACCCCTCCACTTT; CDR3aa: CASRARTYSPLHF
j_gene: TRBJ2-1; v_gene: TRBV10-3; abundance: -; d_gene: -; CDR3nt: TGTGCCATCACCCCGCGAGGGCTCAATGAGCAGTTCTTC; CDR3aa: CAITPRGLNEQFF
j_gene: TRBJ1-6; v_gene: TRBV6-6; abundance: -; d_gene: -; CDR3nt: TGTGCCAGCAGGGGTCTAGGGGCGGGGGGCTCACCCCTCCACTTT; CDR3aa: CASRGLGAGGSPLHF
j_gene: TRBJ2-3; v_gene: TRBV12-3/TRBV12-4; abundance: -; d_gene: TRBD2; CDR3nt: TGTGCCAGCAGTTTCGGGGAGGGTACGCAGTATTTT; CDR3aa: CASSFGEGTQYF
j_gene: TRBJ1-5; v_gene: TRBV9; abundance: -; d_gene: -; CDR3nt: TGTGCCAGCAGCGCCTCAGGGGGCAATCAGCCCCAGCATTTT; CDR3aa: CASSASGGNQPQHF
j_gene: TRBJ2-3; v_gene: TRBV2; abundance: few; d_gene: -; CDR3nt: TGTGCCAGCAGTGTTCTAGATACGCAGTATTTT; CDR3aa: CASSVLDTQYF
j_gene: TRBJ2-2; v_gene: TRBV5-1; abundance: once; d_gene: -; CDR3nt: TGCGCCAGCAGCTTGGCCGGGCAGGGGGGCACCGGGGAGCTGTTTTTT; CDR3aa: CASSLAGQGGTGELFF
j_gene: TRBJ2-7; v_gene: TRBV3-1/TRBV3-2; abundance: -; d_gene: TRBD2; CDR3nt: TGTGCCAGCAGCCCCCACCGAGGGGCGGGGGACGAGCAGTACTTC; CDR3aa: CASSPHRGAGDEQYF
j_gene: TRBJ1-1; v_gene: TRBV28; abundance: -; d_gene: -; CDR3nt: TGTGCCAGCAGTTCCCCCACCACAGGTGAAGCTTTCTTT; CDR3aa: CASSSPTTGEAFF
j_gene: TRBJ2-7; v_gene: TRBV5-4; abundance: -; d_gene: -; CDR3nt: TGTGCCAGCAGCTTGCCGGGGACAAGCTCCTACGAGCAGTACTTC; CDR3aa: CASSLPGTSSYEQYF
j_gene: TRBJ2-7; v_gene: TRBV5-4; abundance: -; d_gene: TRBD2; CDR3nt: TGTGCCAGCAGCTTGGCCCCCCGGACTAGCGGGTCCGAGCAGTACTTC; CDR3aa: CASSLAPRTSGSEQYF
j_gene: TRBJ2-5; v_gene: TRBV5-1; abundance: -; d_gene: TRBD1; CDR3nt: TGCGCCAGCAGCTTAGGGGGCGCCGAGACCCAGTACTTC; CDR3aa: CASSLGGAETQYF
j_gene: TRBJ2-1; v_gene: TRBV7-8; abundance: -; d_gene: TRBD1; CDR3nt: TGTGCCAGCAGCTTAGATGGGCAGGGGGAGAGGTTCTTC; CDR3aa: CASSLDGQGERFF
j_gene: TRBJ2-7; v_gene: TRBV3-1/TRBV3-2; abundance: -; d_gene: TRBD1; CDR3nt: TGTGCCAGCAGCGCCGGACAGGGAAGAGGGACCTACGAGCAGTACTTC; CDR3aa: CASSAGQGRGTYEQYF
j_gene: TRBJ2-1; v_gene: TRBV5-4; abundance: -; d_gene: -; CDR3nt: TGTGCCAGCAGCCGCGCGGGGTCGTACAATGAGCAGTTCTTC; CDR3aa: CASSRAGSYNEQFF
j_gene: TRBJ1-2; v_gene: TRBV7-2; abundance: -; d_gene: -; CDR3nt: TGTGCCAGCAGCTTAGCGGGCAGGGACTATGGCTACACCTTC; CDR3aa: CASSLAGRDYGYTF
j_gene: TRBJ1-2; v_gene: TRBV15; abundance: -; d_gene: -; CDR3nt: TGTGCCACCAGCAGAGAGGGGCTTAACTATGGCTACACCTTC; CDR3aa: CATSREGLNYGYTF
j_gene: TRBJ1-2; v_gene: TRBV5-1; abundance: once; d_gene: -; CDR3nt: TGCGCCAGCAGCTTGGGACAAGATAACTATGGCTACACCTTC; CDR3aa: CASSLGQDNYGYTF
j_gene: TRBJ2-5; v_gene: TRBV5-1; abundance: -; d_gene: TRBD2; CDR3nt: TGCGCCAGCAGCCTACTAGGGGAGCGGGGGGAGACCCAGTACTTC; CDR3aa: CASSLLGERGETQYF
j_gene: TRBJ2-3; v_gene: TRBV21-1; abundance: -; d_gene: -; CDR3nt: TGTGCCAGCAGCAACGGGACAGGGCGTGAGGATACGCAGTATTTT; CDR3aa: CASSNGTGREDTQYF
j_gene: TRBJ2-2; v_gene: TRBV18; abundance: -; d_gene: -; CDR3nt: TGTGCCAGCTCCACCAGACAGGACGCGACCGGGGAGCTGTTTTTT; CDR3aa: CASSTRQDATGELFF
j_gene: TRBJ1-5; v_gene: TRBV18; abundance: few; d_gene: -; CDR3nt: TGTGCCAGCTCACACACTGCGCGGGCCGGGAATCAGCCCCAGCATTTT; CDR3aa: CASSHTARAGNQPQHF
j_gene: TRBJ2-3; v_gene: TRBV29-1; abundance: -; d_gene: -; CDR3nt: TGCAGCGTCACGGGGGGCCCGGGCACAGATACGCAGTATTTT; CDR3aa: CSVTGGPGTDTQYF
j_gene: TRBJ1-5; v_gene: TRBV20-1; abundance: -; d_gene: -; CDR3nt: TGCAGTGCTAGTGGGGGGCGGAATAGCAATCAGCCCCAGCATTTT; CDR3aa: CSASGGRNSNQPQHF
j_gene: TRBJ1-1; v_gene: TRBV11-1; abundance: -; d_gene: TRBD1; CDR3nt: TGTGCCAGCAGCACTCGGACAGGCCGGCGGAGCACTGAAGCTTTCTTT; CDR3aa: CASSTRTGRRSTEAFF
j_gene: TRBJ2-3; v_gene: TRBV7-3; abundance: -; d_gene: TRBD1; CDR3nt: TGTGCCAGCAGCCCGACAGGGCCAGGGGATACGCAGTATTTT; CDR3aa: CASSPTGPGDTQYF
j_gene: TRBJ2-5; v_gene: TRBV19; abundance: -; d_gene: TRBD2; CDR3nt: TGTGCCAGTAGTACTCAGCGGGGGGCGCCGGAGACCCAGTACTTC; CDR3aa: CASSTQRGAPETQYF
j_gene: TRBJ1-1; v_gene: TRBV5-1; abundance: -; d_gene: -; CDR3nt: TGCGCCAGCAGCTTGTACTCCGCAGCCCGGGCTGAAGCTTTCTTT; CDR3aa: CASSLYSAARAEAFF
j_gene: TRBJ1-2; v_gene: TRBV6-6; abundance: -; d_gene: -; CDR3nt: TGTGCCACCCACAGGGACGGCTACACCTTC; CDR3aa: CATHRDGYTF
j_gene: TRBJ2-7; v_gene: TRBV11-1; abundance: -; d_gene: -; CDR3nt: TGTGCCAGCAGCTGGGGCAGGGGCTACGAGCAGTACTTC; CDR3aa: CASSWGRGYEQYF
j_gene: TRBJ2-2; v_gene: TRBV5-6; abundance: -; d_gene: TRBD1; CDR3nt: TGTGCCAGCAGCCCCTGGACAGGACCACTGTCCGGGGAGCTGTTTTTT; CDR3aa: CASSPWTGPLSGELFF
j_gene: TRBJ2-2; v_gene: TRBV5-4; abundance: few; d_gene: -; CDR3nt: TGTGCCAGCAGCTTGGATACGGTTTCGGGCGGGGAGCTGTTTTTT; CDR3aa: CASSLDTVSGGELFF
j_gene: TRBJ2-5; v_gene: TRBV10-2; abundance: -; d_gene: -; CDR3nt: TGCGCCAGCACCCGCGGGGACTTCCAAGAGACCCAGTACTTC; CDR3aa: CASTRGDFQETQYF
j_gene: TRBJ2-3; v_gene: TRBV6-6; abundance: -; d_gene: -; CDR3nt: TGTGCCAGCAGTTACTCCCTTAGCGATGGTACGCAGTATTTT; CDR3aa: CASSYSLSDGTQYF
j_gene: TRBJ1-1; v_gene: TRBV6-1; abundance: -; d_gene: -; CDR3nt: TGTGCCAGCAGTGAACCCCTGGGGCAGATCACTGAAGCTTTCTTT; CDR3aa: CASSEPLGQITEAFF
j_gene: TRBJ2-7; v_gene: TRBV5-1; abundance: -; d_gene: TRBD2; CDR3nt: TGCGCCAGCAGCTTAAACTATGGGACTAGCGGGGCCTACGAGCAGTACTTC; CDR3aa: CASSLNYGTSGAYEQYF
j_gene: TRBJ1-4; v_gene: TRBV7-6; abundance: -; d_gene: TRBD1; CDR3nt: TGTGCCAGCAGCTTAGGGGCAGGGGGCGTTGAAAAACTGTTTTTT; CDR3aa: CASSLGAGGVEKLFF
j_gene: TRBJ1-3; v_gene: TRBV11-2; abundance: -; d_gene: -; CDR3nt: TGTGCCAGCAGCTTAGGATTCCCGAGGGTTGACGACGGAGACACCATATATTTT; CDR3aa: CASSLGFPRVDDGDTIYF
j_gene: TRBJ1-1; v_gene: TRBV7-3; abundance: -; d_gene: -; CDR3nt: TGTGCCAGCAGCTTTAGCCCAAACACTGAAGCTTTCTTT; CDR3aa: CASSFSPNTEAFF
j_gene: TRBJ2-3; v_gene: TRBV5-1; abundance: -; d_gene: TRBD2; CDR3nt: TGCGCCAGCAGCTTGGGGGTAACTAGCGGGACCACAGATACGCAGTATTTT; CDR3aa: CASSLGVTSGTTDTQYF
j_gene: TRBJ2-3; v_gene: TRBV19; abundance: -; d_gene: TRBD2; CDR3nt: TGTGCCAGTAGGCGCCTAGCGGGAGCCGGAGATACGCAGTATTTT; CDR3aa: CASRRLAGAGDTQYF
j_gene: TRBJ1-1; v_gene: TRBV18; abundance: -; d_gene: -; CDR3nt: TGTGCCAGCTCACCTGTCCAGAACACTGAAGCTTTCTTT; CDR3aa: CASSPVQNTEAFF
j_gene: TRBJ2-5; v_gene: TRBV7-3; abundance: -; d_gene: -; CDR3nt: TGTGCCAGCAGCGCCGGGGGGCGCGGGGAGACCCAGTACTTC; CDR3aa: CASSAGGRGETQYF
j_gene: TRBJ2-7; v_gene: TRBV13; abundance: -; d_gene: -; CDR3nt: TGTGCCAGCAGCCCAGGGGTGGAGTACTTC; CDR3aa: CASSPGVEYF
j_gene: TRBJ2-1; v_gene: TRBV4-3; abundance: -; d_gene: -; CDR3nt: TGCGCCAGCAGCCAAGAAGGGGGGGTGGTGCCCTACAATGAGCAGTTCTTC; CDR3aa: CASSQEGGVVPYNEQFF
j_gene: TRBJ1-1; v_gene: TRBV28; abundance: few; d_gene: -; CDR3nt: TGTGCCAGCAGCCGATCCTCGAGGGCTTTCTTT; CDR3aa: CASSRSSRAFF
j_gene: TRBJ1-4; v_gene: TRBV19; abundance: -; d_gene: TRBD1; CDR3nt: TGTGCCAGCAACTCAAGGGGACAGGGGGGAGAAAAACTGTTTTTT; CDR3aa: CASNSRGQGGEKLFF
j_gene: TRBJ1-4; v_gene: TRBV10-2; abundance: -; d_gene: -; CDR3nt: TGCGCCAGCAGTGACCGCCGGGGGGGAACTAATGAAAAACTGTTTTTT; CDR3aa: CASSDRRGGTNEKLFF
j_gene: TRBJ2-3; v_gene: TRBV15; abundance: -; d_gene: TRBD2; CDR3nt: TGTGCCACCCGTAGCGGGGGAACTCTCACAGATACGCAGTATTTT; CDR3aa: CATRSGGTLTDTQYF
j_gene: TRBJ1-1; v_gene: TRBV5-1; abundance: -; d_gene: TRBD1; CDR3nt: TGCGCCAGCAGCCCCCAACCGGGACAGGACACTGAAGCTTTCTTT; CDR3aa: CASSPQPGQDTEAFF
j_gene: TRBJ2-2; v_gene: TRBV28; abundance: -; d_gene: -; CDR3nt: TGTGCCAGCAGTTTATACGGGAGAGGGACCGGGGAGCTGTTTTTT; CDR3aa: CASSLYGRGTGELFF
j_gene: TRBJ2-5; v_gene: TRBV5-4; abundance: -; d_gene: TRBD1; CDR3nt: TGTGCCAGCAGCTTGCGGGACAGGGAAGAGACCCAGTACTTC; CDR3aa: CASSLRDREETQYF